A single sample is the source of the 5 T cell receptor beta chains below, sequenced in a study of vaccination and CD4 T cells after COVID-19 (dated by TCRdb to between 2021 and 2023). Library method: PCR. Sequencing instrument: Illumina iSeq 100. Using fastp at Q25 and MiXCR, TCRdb reprocessed the public reads and kept productive beta chains. Duplicate CDR3 protein sequences are folded into a single record with the most common DNA and genes. This sample gives 20,000 to 25,000 distinct CDR3 sequences in total; around three fifths of them show up just once. Clones ranked in the top ten supply around 1.2% of the sample. The material was CD4+ T cells from blood, obtained before SARS-CoV-2 vaccination. The receptors stem from a human donor who had recovered from COVID-19.

This clonotype came up once. The gene calls are TRBV7-9 and TRBJ2-1; 8 bases map to TRBD2. The CDR3 loop spans 17 amino acids. With V trimmed by 0 bases and J by 8 bases, 12 bases remained unmatched. Germline V gives CDR1 SEHNR, CDR2 FQNEAQ (reference sequence). Here the CDR3 DNA reads TGTGCCAGCAGCTTAGCCCGCGGGAGGCCCGGATCGGATGAGCAGTTCTTC. Translation: CASSLARGRPGSDEQFF.

In this sample, this clonotype turned up once. The genes are TRBV20-1 and TRBJ2-4, with 7 bases aligning to TRBD1. This CDR3 is 13 amino acids long. The V gene's germline CDR1 is DFQATT and CDR2 SNEGSKA (reference sequence). Trimming removed 1 base from V and 13 bases from J; junction bases left unmatched: 10. CDR3 residues: CSARARNDRAQYF. Here the CDR3 DNA reads TGCAGTGCTAGAGCCAGAAACGACAGGGCACAGTACTTC.

The rearrangement links TRBV7-6 to TRBJ1-6; TRBD1 might be the D (5 bases). The CDR3 contains 15 residues. Germline V lookup: CDR1 SGHVS, CDR2 FNYEAQ. Trimming removed 5 bases at V and 5 bases at J, with 13 bases between. The CDR3 reads CASSIGAGHNSPLHF. In DNA form, the CDR3 reads TGTGCCAGCAGCATTGGAGCAGGGCATAATTCACCCCTCCACTTT.

The V call is TRBV20-1, the J call TRBJ2-1; D might be TRBD2 (5 bases). Germline CDR1 and CDR2: DFQATT and SNEGSKA (reference sequence). The V end was cut by 0 bases, the J end by 0 bases, with 9 bases between. The CDR3 extends over 15 amino acids. For the CDR3, the DNA is TGCAGTGCTAGAGATCTCCGGGGCTCCTACAATGAGCAGTTCTTC. It encodes CSARDLRGSYNEQFF.

This chain uses TRBV4-1 with TRBJ2-7; D might be TRBD2 (5 bases). The V and J ends lost 3 bases and 2 bases respectively, with 11 bases between them. CDR3 length equals 14 residues. Germline V gives CDR1 MGHRA, CDR2 YSYEKL. CDR3 nucleotide sequence: TGCGCCAGCAGCCAGGCGGACTCGGCCTACGAGCAGTACTTC. Protein product: CASSQADSAYEQYF.